One sample yielded the 6 T cell receptor beta chains listed below, sequenced in a study of identifying expanded T cells in peripheral blood. Sequencing was performed with immunoSEQ multiplex PCR; in TCRdb, only in-frame clones are kept and a portion is missing. Among 81,000 or so clones listed, roughly 84% were seen once. The sequenced material came from blood. The source of these receptors is a person aged 18 to 75 in good health.

The chain employs TRBV5-1 and TRBJ2-7; TRBD1 matches 8 bases. J was trimmed by 2 bases and V by 2 bases; bases with no gene match: 3. From germline, CDR1 is SGHRS and CDR2 YFSETQ. The CDR3 is 14 residues long. CDR3 bases: TGCGCCAGCAGCTTAGGCAGGGGGCCCTACGAGCAGTACTTC. Translated, it gives CASSLGRGPYEQYF. The entire variable domain, with the rest obtained from reference TRBV5-1 and TRBJ2-7, is as follows: KAGVTQTPRYLIKTRGQQVTLSCSPISGHRSVSWYQQTPGQGLQFLFEYFSETQRNKGNFPGRFSGRQFSNSRSEMNVSTLELGDSALYLCASSLGRGPYEQYFGPGTRLTVT.

This clone was detected only once. The chain uses TRBV7-8 and TRBJ1-1; D ambiguous. Trimming removed 0 bases from V and 1 base from J, with 12 bases in between. CDR3 length: 16 residues. CDR1 SGHVS and CDR2 FQNEAQ come from the germline V gene. The CDR3 protein is CASSLAEISGNTEAFF. CDR3 sequence (DNA): TGTGCCAGCAGCTTAGCGGAAATTTCGGGGAACACTGAAGCTTTCTTT.

The V call is TRBV6-5, the J call TRBJ2-6; no clear D. V was clipped by 2 bases and J by 0 bases, with 5 bases between them. CDR1 and CDR2 from the germline V gene are MNHEY and SVGAGI. The length of the CDR3 is 15 residues. The CDR3 sequence is CASSYLSSGANVLTF. DNA of the CDR3: TGTGCCAGCAGTTACCTGAGCTCTGGGGCCAACGTCCTGACTTTC.

A single count supports this clone. The chain combines TRBV5-6 with TRBJ2-7; the D is unclear. The germline V and J ends were trimmed by 4 bases and 3 bases, with 17 bases remaining between them. This CDR3 region has 15 residues. CDR1 SGHDT and CDR2 YYEEEE come from the germline V gene. In nucleotides, the CDR3 is TGTGCCAGCAGCCCGGATCGGGCAGTAGACTACGAGCAGTACTTC. Protein product: CASSPDRAVDYEQYF.

V usage is TRBV18 and J usage is TRBJ2-7; D may match TRBD1 or TRBD2 (5 bases each). The V gene's germline CDR1 is KGHSH and CDR2 LQKENI. V was clipped by 6 bases and J by 3 bases, with 15 bases between them. There are 14 residues in the CDR3. The CDR3 here is CASSPSGTNYEQYF. The CDR3 DNA sequence: TGTGCCAGCTCTCCCTCCGGGACCAACTACGAGCAGTACTTC. The full variable domain, with the rest looked up from reference TRBV18 and TRBJ2-7, is NAGVMQNPRHLVRRRGQEARLRCSPMKGHSHVYWYRQLPEEGLKFMVYLQKENIIDESGMPKERFSAEFPKEGPSILRIQQVVRGDSAAYFCASSPSGTNYEQYFGPGTRLTVT.

In nucleotides, the CDR3 is TGTGCCAGCAGTAGGGACAGTGGGACTGAAGCTTTCTTT. It yields the protein CASSRDSGTEAFF. V is TRBV2 and J is TRBJ1-1; 7 bases are shared with TRBD1. The germline V gene encodes CDR1 SNHLY and CDR2 FYNNEI. CDR3 length: 13 amino acids. J gave up 5 bases and V 5 bases, and 5 bases lay outside the gene matches.